The 21 T cell receptor beta chains below come from one sample, sequenced in a study of cytomegalovirus exposure and HLA in healthy donors. The PCR contained 60 Vbeta and 13 Jbeta primers. Some clones are missing from TCRdb's copy, which holds only in-frame ones; the method was immunoSEQ multiplex PCR. The sample lists under 250,000 clones; over 75% were seen once. Sample: PBMCs. These receptors originate from a boy aged 10-17 years in good health and CMV-seronegative.

The chain couples TRBV27 to TRBJ2-2; D may be TRBD2 (6 bases). The V gene lost 3 bases and the J gene lost 2 bases, with 7 bases spanning the gap. The CDR3 consists of 14 residues. Germline V gene data show CDR1 as MNHEY and CDR2 as SMNVEV (reference sequence). In DNA, the CDR3 is TGTGCCAGCAGTTTCGGGGGTAACACCGGGGAGCTGTTTTTT. It yields the protein CASSFGGNTGELFF.

The gene calls are TRBV6-5 and TRBJ2-2, with D perhaps matching TRBD2 (5 bases). Looked up from germline, CDR1 is MNHEY and CDR2 is SVGAGI. This CDR3 comprises 14 residues. V dropped 4 bases and J dropped 1 base, with 7 bases sitting between them. The CDR3 coding sequence is TGTGCCAGCAGTTTCGCGGGGAACACCGGGGAGCTGTTTTTT. Its protein is CASSFAGNTGELFF.

The chain has TRBV7-9 and TRBJ1-1, with D tentatively TRBD1 (5 bases). The CDR3 consists of 13 residues. Trimming removed 7 bases from V and 12 bases from J, with 21 bases in between. In germline, CDR1 is SEHNR, CDR2 FQNEAQ (reference sequence). Written as DNA, the CDR3 is TGTGCCAGCACCCTAACACGGGGGAAGGAGACTTTCTTT. Its translation is CASTLTRGKETFF.

V and J are TRBV4-2 and TRBJ2-7; TRBD2 matches at 11 bases. Germline values: CDR1 LGHNA, CDR2 YNFKEQ. The CDR3 sequence is 15 residues long. V shed 1 base, J shed 2 bases, and the junction held 1 base outside the gene matches. CDR3 amino acids: CASSQGLAGTYEQYF. The CDR3, as DNA: TGTGCCAGCAGCCAAGGACTAGCGGGGACCTACGAGCAGTACTTC.

The table lists this clone with a count of one. The chain is built from TRBV30 and TRBJ1-4, with TRBD1 matching 7 bases. Germline V gene data show CDR1 as GTSNPN and CDR2 as SVGIG (reference sequence). This CDR3 is built from 15 residues. After removal of 0 bases from V and 8 bases from J, the junction contained 9 bases not matched to a gene. The chain's CDR3 is CAWSVSDRVEEKLFF. The CDR3 DNA follows: TGTGCCTGGAGTGTAAGTGACAGGGTCGAGGAAAAACTGTTTTTT.

The chain is built from TRBV5-4 and TRBJ1-4, with 7 bases identical to TRBD1. With V trimmed by 0 bases and J by 8 bases, 1 base remained unmatched. The CDR3 contains 13 residues. Germline CDR1 SGHNT, CDR2 YYREEE (reference sequence). In DNA, the CDR3 is TGTGCCAGCAGCTTGGACAGGGGAGAAAAACTGTTTTTT. It yields the protein CASSLDRGEKLFF. Combining the CDR3 with reference TRBV5-4 and TRBJ1-4 gives the whole variable domain ETGVTQSPTHLIKTRGQQVTLRCSSQSGHNTVSWYQQALGQGPQFIFQYYREEENGRGNFPPRFSGLQFPNYSSELNVNALELDDSALYLCASSLDRGEKLFFGSGTQLSVL.

This clone has a handful of counts. This chain joins TRBV11-2 and TRBJ1-2; 7 nucleotides align to TRBD1. CDR1 and CDR2 from the germline V gene are SGHAT and FQNNGV. V trimming: 1 base; J trimming: 2 bases; junction bases outside the gene matches: 4. This CDR3 is 15 amino acids long. As DNA, the CDR3 is TGTGCCAGCAGCTTAGTCTGGGGACAGAACTATGGCTACACCTTC. Amino acid sequence: CASSLVWGQNYGYTF.

The chain links TRBV19 to TRBJ2-1, with 8 bases fitting TRBD2. Germline CDR1 reads LNHDA; CDR2 reads SQIVND (reference sequence). J was trimmed by 4 bases and V by 7 bases; bases with no gene match: 6. The CDR3 has 14 amino acids. CDR3 nucleotides: TGTGCCAGTACCCCCAGCGGGGGTTACAATGAGCAGTTCTTC. Its protein is CASTPSGGYNEQFF.

There are a few counts of this clone. V is TRBV5-4 and J is TRBJ1-2, with a tentative D call TRBD1 (5 bases). The V gene lost 0 bases and the J gene lost 7 bases, with 7 bases spanning the gap. CDR3 length: 12 residues. Germline lookup yields CDR1 SGHNT and CDR2 YYREEE (reference sequence). The CDR3 protein is CASSLDGGGYTF. As DNA, the CDR3 is TGTGCCAGCAGCTTGGACGGGGGTGGCTACACCTTC.

The chain uses TRBV6-5 and TRBJ1-4, with no clear D. This CDR3 has 15 amino acids. V was clipped by 2 bases and J by 5 bases, with 12 bases between them. CDR1 and CDR2 from the germline V gene are MNHEY and SVGAGI. The CDR3 sequence: CASSYLRQENEKLFF. The CDR3 DNA reads TGTGCCAGCAGTTACCTTCGGCAGGAAAATGAAAAACTGTTTTTT.

The chain links TRBV30 to TRBJ2-7; 9 nucleotides align to TRBD2. CDR3 size: 12 residues. The V and J ends lost 4 bases and 5 bases, in that order; junction bases with no gene match: 3. Germline loops: CDR1 GTSNPN, CDR2 SVGIG (reference sequence). CDR3 sequence (DNA): TGTGCCTGGACTAGCGGGATGGACGAGCAGTACTTC. Translated, it gives CAWTSGMDEQYF.

J is TRBJ2-7 and V is TRBV11-2; D not resolved. CDR1 is SGHAT and CDR2 is FQNNGV in the germline V gene. CDR3 length equals 14 residues. Trimming shortened V by 0 bases and J by 4 bases, and 10 bases separated the two germline ends. The CDR3, as DNA: TGTGCCAGCAGCTTAGATCTCTACCGATACGAGCAGTACTTC. The encoded protein is CASSLDLYRYEQYF.

The J gene is TRBJ2-3, the V gene TRBV2, with D perhaps matching TRBD1 (5 bases). The CDR3 is made up of 14 amino acids. Trimming cost V 5 bases and J 2 bases, with 11 bases left between them. CDR1 and CDR2 (germline): SNHLY, FYNNEI. CDR3 sequence reads: CASSLGHFTDTQYF. The CDR3 DNA reads as TGTGCCAGCAGTCTAGGACACTTCACAGATACGCAGTATTTT.

The DNA of the CDR3 is TGCGCCAGCAGCGCTGACTGGGATGGCTACACCTTC. It is translated as CASSADWDGYTF. V is TRBV5-1 and J is TRBJ1-2; D call uncertain. This CDR3 spans 12 amino acids. The ends were cut back, 4 bases at V and 6 bases at J, with 10 bases in the middle. CDR1 is SGHRS and CDR2 is YFSETQ in the germline V gene.

In its sample, this clone was seen once. The rearrangement uses TRBV15 and TRBJ2-6; a possible D gene is TRBD1 (5 bases). The V gene's germline CDR1 is LNHNV and CDR2 YYDKDF (reference sequence). This CDR3 is 15 amino acids long. V was cut by 1 base and J by 7 bases, with 11 bases left in between. The chain's CDR3 is CATSRGQGPANVLTF. CDR3 in DNA: TGTGCCACCAGCAGAGGGCAGGGCCCCGCCAACGTCCTGACTTTC.

The chain couples TRBV5-1 to TRBJ1-3; D uncertain. Germline loops: CDR1 SGHRS, CDR2 YFSETQ. Trimming took off 0 bases at V and 2 bases at J, with 18 bases between the two ends. The CDR3 runs 18 residues. In DNA, the CDR3 is TGCGCCAGCAGCTTGGCCCCCCGTGTAGGAGTAACTGGAAACACCATATATTTT. Amino acid sequence: CASSLAPRVGVTGNTIYF.

This chain joins TRBV5-5 and TRBJ1-2; the D is unclear. Deletions cut 0 bases from V and 7 bases from J, with 16 bases between. The CDR3 is 15 residues long. Germline-derived CDR1 and CDR2 are SGHKS and YYEKEE (reference sequence). CDR3 sequence (DNA): TGTGCCAGCAGCTTGGATCGGTTGTTGCCTTCTGGCTACACCTTC. It is translated as CASSLDRLLPSGYTF.

The rearrangement links TRBV2 to TRBJ2-1; D is unresolved. The CDR3 is 14 residues long. Germline values: CDR1 SNHLY, CDR2 FYNNEI. Trimming cost V 6 bases and J 2 bases, with 11 bases left between them. The CDR3 reads CASRETEAYNEQFF. For the CDR3, the DNA is TGTGCCAGCAGGGAGACTGAAGCCTACAATGAGCAGTTCTTC.

J is TRBJ2-7 and V is TRBV28; 9 bases agree with TRBD1. V was clipped by 3 bases and J by 5 bases; unmatched bases: 11. The germline V gene has CDR1 MDHEN and CDR2 SYDVKM. This CDR3 contains 16 residues. The CDR3 spells CASSLGGDRESDEQYF. The CDR3 DNA is TGTGCCAGCAGTTTGGGTGGGGACAGGGAGTCAGACGAGCAGTACTTC.

The CDR3 region is CASSPPGGHTEAFF. The CDR3 DNA is TGTGCCAGCTCACCACCGGGCGGGCACACTGAAGCTTTCTTT. The rearrangement joins TRBV18 to TRBJ1-1; D is undetermined. V gave up 0 bases and J gave up 3 bases, with 8 bases separating them. CDR1 is KGHSH, CDR2 LQKENI, per germline. The CDR3 extends over 14 amino acids.

This sequence joins TRBV5-1 and TRBJ1-1; D gene unclear. The CDR3 runs to 13 residues. V lost 0 bases and J lost 9, with 12 bases in between. Germline V lookup: CDR1 SGHRS, CDR2 YFSETQ. In DNA form, the CDR3 reads TGCGCCAGCAGCTTGGGGGTGGGAGAGAAAGCTTTCTTT. Amino acids: CASSLGVGEKAFF.